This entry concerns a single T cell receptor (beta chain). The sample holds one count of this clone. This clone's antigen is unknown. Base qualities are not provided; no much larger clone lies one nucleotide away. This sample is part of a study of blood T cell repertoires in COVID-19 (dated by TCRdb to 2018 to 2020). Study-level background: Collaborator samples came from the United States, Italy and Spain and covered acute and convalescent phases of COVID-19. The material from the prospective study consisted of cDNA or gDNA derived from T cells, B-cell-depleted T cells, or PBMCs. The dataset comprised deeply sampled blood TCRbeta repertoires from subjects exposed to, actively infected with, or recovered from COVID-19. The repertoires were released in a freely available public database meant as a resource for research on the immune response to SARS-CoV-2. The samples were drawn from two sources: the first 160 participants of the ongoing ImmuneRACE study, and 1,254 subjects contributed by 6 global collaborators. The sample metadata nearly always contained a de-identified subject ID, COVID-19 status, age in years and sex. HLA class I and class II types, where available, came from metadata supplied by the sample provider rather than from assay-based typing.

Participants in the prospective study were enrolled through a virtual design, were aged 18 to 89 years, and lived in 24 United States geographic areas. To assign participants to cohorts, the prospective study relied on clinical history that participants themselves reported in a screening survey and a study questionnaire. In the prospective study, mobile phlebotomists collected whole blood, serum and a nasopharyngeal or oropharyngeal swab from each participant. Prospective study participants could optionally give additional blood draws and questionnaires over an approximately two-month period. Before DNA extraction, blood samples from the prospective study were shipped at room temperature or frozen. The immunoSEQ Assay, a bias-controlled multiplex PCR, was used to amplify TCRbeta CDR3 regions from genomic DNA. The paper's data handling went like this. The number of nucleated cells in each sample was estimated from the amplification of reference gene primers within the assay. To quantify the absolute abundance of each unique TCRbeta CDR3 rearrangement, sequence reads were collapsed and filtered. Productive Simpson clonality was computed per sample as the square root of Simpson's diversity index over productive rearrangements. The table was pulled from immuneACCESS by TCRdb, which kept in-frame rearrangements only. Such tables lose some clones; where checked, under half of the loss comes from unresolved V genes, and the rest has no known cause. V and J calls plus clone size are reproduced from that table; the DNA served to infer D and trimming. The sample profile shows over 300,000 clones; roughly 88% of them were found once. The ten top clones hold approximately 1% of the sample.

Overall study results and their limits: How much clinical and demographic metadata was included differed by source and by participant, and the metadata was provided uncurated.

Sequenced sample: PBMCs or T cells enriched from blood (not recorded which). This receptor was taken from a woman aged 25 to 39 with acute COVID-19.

The CDR3 loop reads CASPSSHSTGLDQPQHF. In nucleotides, the sequence is TGTGCCAGCCCCAGCAGCCATTCCACAGGGTTGGATCAGCCCCAGCATTTT. This chain joins TRBV2 to TRBJ1-5; the D gene is possibly TRBD1, with 6 bases matching. V is cut by 8 bases and J by 5 bases, and the space between the germline ends is 25 bases. The CDR3 runs 17 residues from the cysteine to the phenylalanine. The only DNA kept is the CDR3, 51 bases in frame from the first base. Reading the germline V gene gives CDR1 SNHLY and CDR2 FYNNEI.